Listed below are T cell receptor beta chains from one sample, sequenced in a study of cytotoxic CD8 clonotypes in ibrutinib-treated CLL. Sequencing used immunoSEQ multiplex PCR; TCRdb keeps in-frame clones, though not all of them. The top ten hold 5.6% of the sample, which has 250,000 to 350,000 clones, approximately 76% seen once. The sequences come from PBMCs, collected at disease progression, from a patient treated with ibrutinib. These receptors all come from a human donor with chronic lymphocytic leukemia. The CDR3 runs from the conserved cysteine through the conserved F or W. The order of the fields is clone size, V gene, D gene, J gene, CDR3 protein, CDR3 DNA. A D gene is named only where the DNA matches it firmly. The listing skips clone size in some rows; elsewhere it reads once, few, many or a size class.

few	TRBV11-3	.	TRBJ2-7	CASSLGGDSYEQYF	TGTGCCAGCAGCTTGGGCGGGGACTCCTACGAGCAGTACTTC
.	TRBV15	TRBD2	TRBJ2-7	CATSRETSGVRLYEQYF	TGTGCCACCAGCAGAGAAACTAGCGGGGTTCGACTTTACGAGCAGTACTTC
few	TRBV9	TRBD1	TRBJ2-2	CASSSSGGGSGELFF	TGTGCCAGCAGCTCCTCAGGGGGCGGGTCCGGGGAGCTGTTTTTT
.	TRBV11-2	TRBD1	TRBJ2-1	CASSFGQGVEGEQFF	TGTGCCAGCAGCTTCGGGCAGGGGGTGGAAGGTGAGCAGTTCTTC
once	TRBV2	TRBD1	TRBJ1-2	CASRITGGVGGYTF	TGTGCCAGCAGGATCACAGGGGGCGTCGGGGGCTACACCTTC
.	TRBV11-2	.	TRBJ1-2	CASSTGRGNYGYTF	TGTGCCAGCAGCACGGGACGAGGAAACTATGGCTACACCTTC
once	TRBV6-6	.	TRBJ2-7	CASSYRGLGYEQYF	TGTGCCAGCAGTTACAGGGGCTTGGGGTACGAGCAGTACTTC
.	TRBV12-5	TRBD1	TRBJ2-3	CASVLGQGSDTQYF	TGTGCTAGTGTCCTAGGACAGGGCTCTGATACGCAGTATTTT
.	TRBV27	TRBD2	TRBJ2-2	CASSLDTGTSGGTGELFF	TGTGCCAGCAGTTTAGATACCGGGACTAGCGGAGGCACCGGGGAGCTGTTTTTT
.	TRBV19	.	TRBJ1-3	CASSSTGTPGNTIYF	TGTGCCAGTAGTTCGACCGGGACACCTGGAAACACCATATATTTT
.	TRBV10-2	.	TRBJ2-7	CASGPGTYEQYF	TGCGCCAGCGGCCCAGGAACCTACGAGCAGTACTTC
.	TRBV28	TRBD2	TRBJ2-3	CASSPSPRGRGIRKQYF	TGTGCCAGCAGTCCCTCCCCTCGCGGGAGGGGGATACGGAAGCAGTATTTT
.	TRBV29-1	.	TRBJ2-2	CSVESERVAGELFF	TGCAGCGTTGAAAGCGAAAGGGTAGCCGGGGAGCTGTTTTTT
few	TRBV9	.	TRBJ2-5	CASGEETQYF	TGTGCCAGCGGGGAAGAGACCCAGTACTTC
.	TRBV7-6	TRBD1	TRBJ2-3	CASSLVSGQGADTQYF	TGTGCCAGCAGCTTAGTTTCAGGACAGGGGGCGGATACGCAGTATTTT
.	TRBV6-6	TRBD1	TRBJ1-2	CASSKGQDYTF	TGTGCCAGCAGCAAGGGACAGGACTACACCTTC
.	TRBV6-5	.	TRBJ2-3	CASSTRPGTDTQYF	TGTGCCAGCAGCACCAGGCCGGGCACAGATACGCAGTATTTT
.	TRBV18	.	TRBJ1-5	CASSPDRFSNQPQHF	TGTGCCAGCTCACCAGACAGGTTCAGCAATCAGCCCCAGCATTTT
.	TRBV6-5	TRBD2	TRBJ2-1	CASSYAGGSYNEQFF	TGTGCCAGCAGTTACGCGGGAGGGAGTTACAATGAGCAGTTCTTC
few	TRBV2	.	TRBJ2-7	CASKALLSYEQYF	TGTGCCAGCAAAGCCCTCCTCTCCTACGAGCAGTACTTC
few	TRBV14	TRBD1	TRBJ1-2	CASSQDRDRSYGYTF	TGTGCCAGCAGCCAAGACCGGGACAGGAGCTATGGCTACACCTTC
.	TRBV10-3	TRBD2	TRBJ2-2	CAISLAGTNTGELFF	TGTGCCATCAGTCTAGCGGGAACGAACACCGGGGAGCTGTTTTTT
.	TRBV27	TRBD1	TRBJ2-7	CASSPTGSYEQYF	TGTGCCAGCAGTCCGACAGGGTCTTACGAGCAGTACTTC
.	TRBV11-2	.	TRBJ2-7	CASSLGGPLGYEQYF	TGTGCCAGCAGCTTGGGGGGACCCCTGGGCTACGAGCAGTACTTC
.	TRBV29-1	.	TRBJ2-7	CSTRLGPYEQYF	TGCAGCACTAGACTAGGGCCCTACGAGCAGTACTTC
.	TRBV19	TRBD1	TRBJ1-1	CASMPGQGVTEAFF	TGTGCCAGTATGCCGGGACAGGGAGTTACTGAAGCTTTCTTT
many	TRBV19	.	TRBJ2-5	CASSIHAQSMETQYF	TGTGCCAGTAGTATCCACGCCCAGTCGATGGAGACCCAGTACTTC
.	TRBV5-6	TRBD2	TRBJ2-1	CASSLVLAGGVNEQFF	TGTGCCAGCAGCTTGGTACTAGCGGGAGGTGTAAATGAGCAGTTCTTC
.	TRBV27	.	TRBJ2-7	CASSSQGYEQYF	TGTGCCAGCAGCTCCCAAGGGTACGAGCAGTACTTC
once	TRBV19	.	TRBJ2-7	CASSMEGMQDEQYF	TGTGCCAGTAGTATGGAGGGAATGCAAGACGAGCAGTACTTC
few	TRBV10-3	TRBD1	TRBJ2-2	CAISGDRANTGELFF	TGTGCCATCAGCGGGGACAGGGCGAACACCGGGGAGCTGTTTTTT
.	TRBV4-1	.	TRBJ1-6	CASSQAGGPAKIGSPLHF	TGCGCCAGCAGCCAAGCGGGGGGCCCGGCCAAGATCGGTTCACCCCTCCACTTT
few	TRBV2	TRBD1	TRBJ1-5	CASSGFDRGNQPQHF	TGTGCCAGCAGTGGTTTTGACAGGGGCAATCAGCCCCAGCATTTT
.	TRBV27	.	TRBJ1-1	CASSLTRNTEAFF	TGTGCCAGCAGTCTTACCCGGAACACTGAAGCTTTCTTT
.	TRBV5-1	.	TRBJ1-1	CASSLMAPAANTEAFF	TGCGCCAGCAGCCTAATGGCCCCAGCAGCGAACACTGAAGCTTTCTTT
.	TRBV18	.	TRBJ2-7	CASSPAGTYYEQYF	TGTGCCAGCTCACCAGCCGGGACCTACTACGAGCAGTACTTC
.	TRBV5-6	TRBD2	TRBJ2-7	CASSGGLAGPAYEQYF	TGTGCCAGCAGCGGGGGACTAGCGGGGCCCGCCTACGAGCAGTACTTC
.	TRBV25-1	.	TRBJ1-4	CASRGSATNEKLFF	TGTGCCAGCAGAGGGTCGGCAACTAATGAAAAACTGTTTTTT
once	TRBV18	.	TRBJ1-1	CASSPKENRRSEAFF	TGTGCCAGCTCACCAAAGGAAAACCGAAGGTCTGAAGCTTTCTTT
few	TRBV11-2	TRBD1	TRBJ2-7	CASSPGQGSYEQYF	TGTGCCAGCAGCCCGGGACAGGGGTCCTACGAGCAGTACTTC
.	TRBV13	.	TRBJ2-7	CASSLILGEQYF	TGTGCCAGCAGCCTCATCCTCGGCGAGCAGTACTTC
.	TRBV11-2	.	TRBJ1-6	CASSLFPGRSPLHF	TGTGCCAGCAGCTTATTCCCAGGACGTTCACCCCTCCACTTT
.	TRBV18	TRBD1	TRBJ1-6	CASSPRDRRGSPLHF	TGTGCCAGCTCACCCCGGGACAGGAGGGGTTCACCCCTCCACTTT
.	TRBV5-1	.	TRBJ2-3	CASSLERSTDTQYF	TGCGCCAGCAGCTTAGAACGGAGCACAGATACGCAGTATTTT
.	TRBV11-2	.	TRBJ2-7	CASSLVPPGPYSEQYF	TGTGCCAGCAGCTTAGTCCCGCCGGGGCCATACTCCGAGCAGTACTTC
.	TRBV6-5	.	TRBJ1-2	CASSYSRSAYGYTF	TGTGCCAGCAGTTACTCTCGGTCAGCTTATGGCTACACCTTC
.	TRBV5-4	.	TRBJ2-2	CASHLRETNTGELFF	TGTGCCAGCCACCTCAGGGAAACGAACACCGGGGAGCTGTTTTTT
.	TRBV5-4	.	TRBJ2-7	CASSPQGRSSYEQYF	TGTGCCAGCAGTCCACAGGGCCGAAGCTCCTACGAGCAGTACTTC
.	TRBV11-2	.	TRBJ1-2	CASSLDRGFDYGYTF	TGTGCCAGCAGCTTAGATCGCGGTTTTGACTATGGCTACACCTTC
once	TRBV9	.	TRBJ2-3	CASSPRGGTDTQYF	TGTGCCAGCAGCCCGAGGGGGGGCACAGATACGCAGTATTTT
.	TRBV27	.	TRBJ2-6	CASSLFLGRSGANVLTF	TGTGCCAGCAGTTTATTTCTGGGGCGCTCTGGGGCCAACGTCCTGACTTTC
.	TRBV2	TRBD2	TRBJ2-2	CASSSASGANTGELFF	TGTGCCAGCAGTTCGGCTAGCGGGGCAAACACCGGGGAGCTGTTTTTT
few	TRBV6-5	.	TRBJ2-3	CASSRGTRTDTQYF	TGTGCCAGCAGCCGGGGGACCCGCACAGATACGCAGTATTTT
few	TRBV7-9	.	TRBJ2-7	CASSPGTLSYEQYF	TGTGCCAGCAGCCCCGGGACGCTATCCTACGAGCAGTACTTC
.	TRBV2	TRBD2	TRBJ2-2	CASSARGTSGANTGELFF	TGTGCCAGCAGCGCCCGGGGGACTAGCGGAGCGAACACCGGGGAGCTGTTTTTT
.	TRBV7-9	TRBD1	TRBJ2-1	CASRSHRGDEQFF	TGTGCCAGCAGATCCCACAGGGGGGATGAGCAGTTCTTC
once	TRBV29-1	TRBD1	TRBJ2-5	CSVDPGQALLRTQYF	TGCAGCGTTGACCCGGGACAGGCACTCCTTCGAACCCAGTACTTC
.	TRBV9	TRBD1	TRBJ1-1	CASSGLTGVVTAFF	TGTGCCAGCAGCGGTTTGACAGGGGTTGTTACAGCTTTCTTT
.	TRBV10-3	TRBD1	TRBJ1-2	CAISESGQGPFRSDGCYGYTF	TGTGCCATCAGTGAGTCAGGACAGGGGCCCTTTCGGTCGGATGGGTGCTATGGCTACACCTTC